The sequence of this T cell receptor beta chain was determined in a study of T cell changes during pregnancy in multiple sclerosis (dated by TCRdb to about 2019). General notes on the study: The study looked at changes in the T cell repertoire across pregnancy in women with multiple sclerosis.

The receptor library was made with the immunoSEQ multiplex PCR assay. In its TCRdb copy, this immuneACCESS table keeps in-frame sequences only and misses some clones. Where compared with another copy, unresolved V genes explain less than half of these, and the others have no known cause. The sample table records 40,000 to 50,000 clones; more than 90% of these occur just once. The leading ten clones occupy around 7% of the sample. The sample holds one count of this clone. The antigen it binds to is not known. No base quality values were provided; no much bigger clone lies one nucleotide off. Measured from the cysteine to the phenylalanine, the CDR3 is 16 residues long. The read is trimmed to its CDR3 DNA, 48 bases read in frame from base 1. CDR1 and CDR2 were assigned from the germline V gene (reference sequence) as PRHDT and FYEKMQ. V is clipped by 0 bases and J by 1 base, and the sequence between their germline boundaries is 9 bases long.

The input for sequencing was CD8+ T cells from peripheral blood mononuclear cells, taken in the third trimester of pregnancy. This receptor was obtained from a female donor with multiple sclerosis, enrolled in a pregnancy study. This chain is built from TRBV13 and TRBJ2-2, and the D gene may be TRBD1, 6 bases matching. The CDR3 is CASSLGLQGNTGELFF. The DNA reads as follows: TGTGCCAGCAGCTTAGGCCTACAGGGGAACACCGGGGAGCTGTTTTTT.